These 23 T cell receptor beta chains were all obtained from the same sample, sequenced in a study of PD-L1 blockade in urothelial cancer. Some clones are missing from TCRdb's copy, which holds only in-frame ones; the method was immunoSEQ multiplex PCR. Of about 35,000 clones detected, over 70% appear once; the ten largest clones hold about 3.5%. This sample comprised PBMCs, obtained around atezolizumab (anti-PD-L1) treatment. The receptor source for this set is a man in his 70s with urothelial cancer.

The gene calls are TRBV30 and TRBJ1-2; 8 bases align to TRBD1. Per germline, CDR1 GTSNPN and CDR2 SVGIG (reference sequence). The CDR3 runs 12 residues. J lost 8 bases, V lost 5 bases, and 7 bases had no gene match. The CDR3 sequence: CAWLQGAAGYTF. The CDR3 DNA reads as TGTGCCTGGCTGCAGGGGGCGGCCGGCTACACCTTC. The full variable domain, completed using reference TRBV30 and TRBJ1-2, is SQTIHQWPATLVQPVGSPLSLECTVEGTSNPNLYWYRQAAGRGLQLLFYSVGIGQISSEVPQNLSASRPQDRQFILSSKKLLLSDSGFYLCAWLQGAAGYTFGSGTRLTVV.

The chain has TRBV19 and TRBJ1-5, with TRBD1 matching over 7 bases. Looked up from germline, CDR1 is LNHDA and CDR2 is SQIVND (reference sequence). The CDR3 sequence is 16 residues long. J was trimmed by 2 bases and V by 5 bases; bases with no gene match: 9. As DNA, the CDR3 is TGTGCCAGTAGTCTGCAGGGGGTTCGGGGCAATCAGCCCCAGCATTTT. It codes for CASSLQGVRGNQPQHF.

CDR3 residues: CASSNSPGTSPEQYF. DNA for the CDR3: TGTGCCAGCAGTAATTCTCCCGGGACTAGCCCCGAGCAGTACTTC. This chain joins TRBV7-2 and TRBJ2-7; 9 nucleotides line up with TRBD2. V gave up 6 bases and J gave up 6 bases; unmatched junction bases: 12. This CDR3 contains 15 residues. Germline CDR1 reads SGHTA; CDR2 reads FQGNSA.

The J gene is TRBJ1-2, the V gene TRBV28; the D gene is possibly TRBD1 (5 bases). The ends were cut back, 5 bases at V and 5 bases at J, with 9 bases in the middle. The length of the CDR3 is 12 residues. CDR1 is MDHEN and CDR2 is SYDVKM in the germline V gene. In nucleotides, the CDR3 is TGTGCCAGCAGTAATAGGGGATATGGCTACACCTTC. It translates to CASSNRGYGYTF.

Here the CDR3 reads CAWSRGQGNIQYF. CDR3 sequence (DNA): TGTGCCTGGAGCCGGGGACAGGGAAACATTCAGTACTTC. V usage is TRBV30 and J usage is TRBJ2-4, with 9 bases matching TRBD1. Germline loops: CDR1 GTSNPN, CDR2 SVGIG (reference sequence). Trimming cost V 3 bases and J 6 bases; bases outside gene matches: 3. This CDR3 is built from 13 residues.

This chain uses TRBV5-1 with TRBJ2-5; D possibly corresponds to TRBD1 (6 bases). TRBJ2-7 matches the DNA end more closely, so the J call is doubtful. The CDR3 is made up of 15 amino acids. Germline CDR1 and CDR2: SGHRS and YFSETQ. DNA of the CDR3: TGCGCCAGCAGCTTGGATCACAGGGTAACCTACGAGCAGTACTTC. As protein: CASSLDHRVTYEQYF.

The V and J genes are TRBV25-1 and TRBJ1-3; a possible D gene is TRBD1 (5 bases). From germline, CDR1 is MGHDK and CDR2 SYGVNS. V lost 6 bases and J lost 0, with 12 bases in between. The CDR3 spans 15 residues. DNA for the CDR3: TGTGCCAGCAGAGAGACAGACTTCTCTGGAAACACCATATATTTT. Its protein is CASRETDFSGNTIYF. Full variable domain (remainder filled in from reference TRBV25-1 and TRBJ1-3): EADIYQTPRYLVIGTGKKITLECSQTMGHDKMYWYQQDPGMELHLIHYSYGVNSTEKGDLSSESTVSRIRTEHFPLTLESARPSHTSQYLCASRETDFSGNTIYFGEGSWLTVV.

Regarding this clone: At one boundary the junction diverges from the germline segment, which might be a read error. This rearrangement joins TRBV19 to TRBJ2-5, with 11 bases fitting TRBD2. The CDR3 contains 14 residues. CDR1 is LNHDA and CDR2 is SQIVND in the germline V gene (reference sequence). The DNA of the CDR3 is TGTGCCAGCAGTAGCGGGAGGGCCACAGAGACCCAGTACTTC. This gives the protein CASSSGRATETQYF.

The CDR3 loop reads CASRRRTEAFF. The CDR3 DNA sequence: TGTGCCAGCAGGAGGAGAACTGAAGCTTTCTTT. The chain is built from TRBV11-1 and TRBJ1-1; D is unresolved. The CDR3 loop spans 11 amino acids. Trimming took off 6 bases at V and 5 bases at J, with 7 bases between the two ends. Per germline, CDR1 SGHAT and CDR2 FQDESV (reference sequence).

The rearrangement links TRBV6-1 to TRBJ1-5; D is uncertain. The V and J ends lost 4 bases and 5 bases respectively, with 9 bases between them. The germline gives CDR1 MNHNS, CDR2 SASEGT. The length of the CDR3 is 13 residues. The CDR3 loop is CASSAGIHQPQHF. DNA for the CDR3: TGTGCCAGCAGTGCCGGGATCCATCAGCCCCAGCATTTT.

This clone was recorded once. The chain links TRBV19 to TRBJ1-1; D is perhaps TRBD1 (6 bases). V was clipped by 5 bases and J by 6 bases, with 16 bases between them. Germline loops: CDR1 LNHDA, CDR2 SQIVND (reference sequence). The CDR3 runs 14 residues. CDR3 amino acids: CASSFGQGPAEAFF. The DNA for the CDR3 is TGTGCCAGTAGTTTCGGGCAGGGGCCAGCTGAAGCTTTCTTT.

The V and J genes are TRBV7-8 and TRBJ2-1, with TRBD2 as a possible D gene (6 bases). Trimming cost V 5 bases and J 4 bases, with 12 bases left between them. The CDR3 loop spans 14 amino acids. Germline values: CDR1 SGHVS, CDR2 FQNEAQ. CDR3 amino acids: CASSPWTTYNEQFF. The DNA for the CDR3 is TGTGCCAGCAGCCCATGGACTACTTACAATGAGCAGTTCTTC. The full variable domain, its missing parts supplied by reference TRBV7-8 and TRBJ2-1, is GAGVSQSPRYKVAKRGQDVALRCDPISGHVSLFWYQQALGQGPEFLTYFQNEAQLDKSGLPSDRFFAERPEGSVSTLKIQRTQQEDSAVYLCASSPWTTYNEQFFGPGTRLTVL.

The CDR3 DNA is TGTGCCAGCAGCCAGGAATTGGGACAGGGACGTGAGACCCAGTACTTC. It encodes CASSQELGQGRETQYF. The chain is built from TRBV4-2 and TRBJ2-5; 9 bases are a match to TRBD1. The J segment lost 5 bases and the V segment lost 3 bases, leaving 10 bases of the junction unmatched. Germline-derived CDR1 and CDR2 are LGHNA and YNFKEQ. The CDR3 loop spans 16 amino acids.

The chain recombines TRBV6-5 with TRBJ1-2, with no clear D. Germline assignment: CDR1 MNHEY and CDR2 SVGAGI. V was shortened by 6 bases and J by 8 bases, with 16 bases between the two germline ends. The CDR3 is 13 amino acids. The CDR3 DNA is TGTGCCAGCAGCCCTGGACGAGCGGGGGGCTACACCTTC. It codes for CASSPGRAGGYTF.

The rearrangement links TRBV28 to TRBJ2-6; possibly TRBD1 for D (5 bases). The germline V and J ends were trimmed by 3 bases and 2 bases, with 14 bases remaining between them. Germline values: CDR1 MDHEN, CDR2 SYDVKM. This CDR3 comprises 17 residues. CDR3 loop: CASSLHGMGPGANVLTF. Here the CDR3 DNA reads TGTGCCAGCAGTTTGCATGGGATGGGGCCTGGGGCCAACGTCCTGACTTTC.

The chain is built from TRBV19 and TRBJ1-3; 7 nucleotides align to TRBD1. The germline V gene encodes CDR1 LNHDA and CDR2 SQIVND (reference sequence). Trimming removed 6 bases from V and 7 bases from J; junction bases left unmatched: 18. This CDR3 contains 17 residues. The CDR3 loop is CASRPAGTAHPLNTIYF. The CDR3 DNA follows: TGTGCCAGTAGACCCGCCGGGACAGCTCATCCTCTCAACACCATATATTTT.

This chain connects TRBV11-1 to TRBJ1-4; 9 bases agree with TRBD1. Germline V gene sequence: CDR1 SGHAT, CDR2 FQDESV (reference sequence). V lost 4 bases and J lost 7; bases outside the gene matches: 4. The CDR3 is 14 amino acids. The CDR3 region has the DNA TGTGCCAGCAGCTCGGACAGGGGCGGTGAAAAACTGTTTTTT. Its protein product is CASSSDRGGEKLFF.

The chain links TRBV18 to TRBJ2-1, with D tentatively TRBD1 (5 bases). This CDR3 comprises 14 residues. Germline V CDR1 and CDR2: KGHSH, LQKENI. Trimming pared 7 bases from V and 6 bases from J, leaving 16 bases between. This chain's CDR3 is CASLSALDSNEQFF. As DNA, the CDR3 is TGTGCCAGCTTATCAGCCCTAGACAGCAATGAGCAGTTCTTC.

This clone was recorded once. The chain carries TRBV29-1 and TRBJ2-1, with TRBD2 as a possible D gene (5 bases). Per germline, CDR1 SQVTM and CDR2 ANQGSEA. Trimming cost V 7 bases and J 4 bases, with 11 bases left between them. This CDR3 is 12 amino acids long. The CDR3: CSGLTSYNEQFF. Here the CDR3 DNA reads TGCAGCGGTCTCACTAGTTACAATGAGCAGTTCTTC.

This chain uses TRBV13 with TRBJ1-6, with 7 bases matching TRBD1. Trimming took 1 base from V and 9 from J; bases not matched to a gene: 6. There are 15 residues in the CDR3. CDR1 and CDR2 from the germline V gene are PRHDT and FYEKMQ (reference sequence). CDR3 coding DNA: TGTGCCAGCAGCTTAGCGGTACAGGGGACTTCACCCCTCCACTTT. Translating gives CASSLAVQGTSPLHF.

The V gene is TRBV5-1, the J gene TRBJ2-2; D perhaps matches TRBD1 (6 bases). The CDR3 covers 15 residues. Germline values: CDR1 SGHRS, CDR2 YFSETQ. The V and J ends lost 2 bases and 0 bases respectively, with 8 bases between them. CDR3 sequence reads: CASSFQGPNTGELFF. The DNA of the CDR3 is TGCGCCAGCAGCTTCCAGGGGCCGAACACCGGGGAGCTGTTTTTT.

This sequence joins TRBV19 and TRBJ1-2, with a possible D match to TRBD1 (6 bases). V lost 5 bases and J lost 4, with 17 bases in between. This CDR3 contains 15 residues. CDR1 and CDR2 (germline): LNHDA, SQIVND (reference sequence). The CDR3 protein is CASSVYREILYGYTF. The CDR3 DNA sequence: TGTGCCAGTAGTGTATACAGGGAAATCCTCTATGGCTACACCTTC.

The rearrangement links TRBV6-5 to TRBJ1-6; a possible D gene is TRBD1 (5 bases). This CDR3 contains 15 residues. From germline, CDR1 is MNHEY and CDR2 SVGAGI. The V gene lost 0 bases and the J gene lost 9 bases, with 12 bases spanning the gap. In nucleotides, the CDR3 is TGTGCCAGCAGTTACTCCTTTTGGGGGGGTTCACCCCTCCACTTT. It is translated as CASSYSFWGGSPLHF.